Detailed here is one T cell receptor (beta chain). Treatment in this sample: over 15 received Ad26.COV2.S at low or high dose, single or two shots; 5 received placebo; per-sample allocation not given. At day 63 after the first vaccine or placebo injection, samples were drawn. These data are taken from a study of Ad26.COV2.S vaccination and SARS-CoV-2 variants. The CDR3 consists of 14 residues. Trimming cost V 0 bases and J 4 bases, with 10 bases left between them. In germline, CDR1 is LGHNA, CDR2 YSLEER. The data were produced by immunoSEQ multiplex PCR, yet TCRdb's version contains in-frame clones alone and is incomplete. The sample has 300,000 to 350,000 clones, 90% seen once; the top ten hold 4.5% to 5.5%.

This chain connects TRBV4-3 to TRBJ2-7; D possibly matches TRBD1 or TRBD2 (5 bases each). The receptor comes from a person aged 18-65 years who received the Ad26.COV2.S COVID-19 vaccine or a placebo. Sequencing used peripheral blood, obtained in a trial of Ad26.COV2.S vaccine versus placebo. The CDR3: CASSQDGTLYEQYF. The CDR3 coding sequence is TGCGCCAGCAGCCAAGATGGGACCCTGTACGAGCAGTACTTC.